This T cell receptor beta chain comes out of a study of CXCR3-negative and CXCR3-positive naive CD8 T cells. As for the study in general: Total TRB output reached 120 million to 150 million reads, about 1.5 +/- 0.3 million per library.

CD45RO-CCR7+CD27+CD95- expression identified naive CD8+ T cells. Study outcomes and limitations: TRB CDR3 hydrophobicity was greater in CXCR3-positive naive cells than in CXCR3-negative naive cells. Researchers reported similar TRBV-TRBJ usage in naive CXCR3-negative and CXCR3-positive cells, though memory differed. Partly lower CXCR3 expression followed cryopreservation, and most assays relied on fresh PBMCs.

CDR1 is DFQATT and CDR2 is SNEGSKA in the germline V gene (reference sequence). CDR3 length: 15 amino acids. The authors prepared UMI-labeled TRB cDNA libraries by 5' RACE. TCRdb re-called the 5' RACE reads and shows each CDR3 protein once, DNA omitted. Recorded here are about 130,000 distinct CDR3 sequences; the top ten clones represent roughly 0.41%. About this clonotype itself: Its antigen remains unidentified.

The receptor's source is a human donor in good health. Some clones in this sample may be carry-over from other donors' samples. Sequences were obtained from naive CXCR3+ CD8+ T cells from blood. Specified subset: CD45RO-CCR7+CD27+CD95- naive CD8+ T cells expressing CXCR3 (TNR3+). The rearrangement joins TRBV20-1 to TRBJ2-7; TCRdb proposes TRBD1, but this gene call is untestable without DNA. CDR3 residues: CSAGLWRAKSYEQYF.